What follows is one T cell receptor beta chain and its context. The antigen this receptor binds is unknown. This CDR3 is missing its conserved last phenylalanine or tryptophan, likely due to a read error. Between the V and J ends, shortened by 0 bases and 2 bases respectively, the junction contains 13 bases. The CDR3 length equals 16 residues, ends included. The sequence is cut down to CDR3 DNA, 48 bases in frame from base 1. From a lookup of the germline V gene, CDR1 and CDR2 are MNHNS and SASEGT. The sample originates from a study of spatial heterogeneity in lung cancer (dated by TCRdb to the late 2010s). Turning to the overall study: More beta-chain than alpha-chain transcripts were consistently detected, likely reflecting higher beta-chain transcript abundance. Both alpha and beta chains were TCR-sequenced in samples taken at surgery, namely 220 tumor regions, roughly 64 matched nontumor lung samples and over 55 PBMC samples. In the raw uncorrected reads, each unique combination of TCR and UMI appeared more than ten times on average. The study quantitatively compared TCR alpha and beta repertoires across multiple tumor regions, matched nontumor lung and blood in non-small cell lung cancer. The study linked features of the TCR repertoire to counts of nonsynonymous mutations, which were determined by whole-exome sequencing of tumor tissue. The full study reports these points: Ubiquitous expanded tumor TCRs were found in blood more often at tumor resection than at routine follow-up. Additional single-cell paired TCR alpha and beta sequencing was considered necessary to confirm, at a functional level, the hypothesis that regional TCRs recognize regional mutations.

Library preparation employed 5' RACE. TCRdb lists the instrument as NextSeq 500. To allow correction of PCR and sequencing errors, the TCR library protocol tagged every TCR cDNA molecule with a unique molecular identifier. Per the source publication's procedure: Decombinator tools were used for TCR identification, UMI-based error correction and CDR3 extraction. TCRs above a frequency of 2 per 1,000, corresponding to the top 1% of the tumor frequency distribution, were defined as expanded. Renyi diversity was calculated using the R vegan package after each repertoire was subsampled 100 times to 5,000 TCRs. CDR3 similarity networks were built from amino acid triplet string-kernel similarity, with CDR3s being connected when pairwise similarity was above 0.82. Using fastp trimming at Q25 and MiXCR clonotype assembly, TCRdb reanalyzed the public sequencing data and kept in-frame beta chains. CDR3 protein duplicates are merged, each entry listing the most common genes and DNA. The V and J calls reflect TCRdb's pipeline rather than the authors' work. For this sample there are about 38,000 distinct CDR3 sequences; 6.5% to 9.5% appear just once. The top ten clones comprise 25% to 30% of the sample.

The time point label for this specimen denotes: sample taken at primary tumor resection. Whole RNA extracted from tumor and nontumor lung tissue, or from cryopreserved PBMC samples, was used for TCR sequencing without cell sorting. Samples were obtained from approximately 77 patients with early-stage, untreated non-small cell lung cancer from the lung TRACERx cohort. Only patients with enough RNA available from two or more tumor regions were chosen for TCR sequencing. The sequence links TRBV6-1 to TRBJ1-2; no D gene is confidently identified. Sequencing used PBMCs, obtained at surgery. The receptor was isolated from a male donor with early-stage non-small cell lung cancer. The nucleotides are TGTGCCAGCAGTGAAGCATACACTACGGAGAACTATGGCTACACCTAC. Translated, this is CASSEAYTTENYGYTY.